A single sample gave rise to the 6 T cell receptor beta chains below, sequenced in a study of beta chain features in type 1 diabetes. Expressed TCRB transcripts were sequenced after all isolated RNA was converted to cDNA. Libraries were prepared by immunoSEQ multiplex PCR; TCRdb keeps only in-frame clonotypes and omits some of them. The sample includes under 900,000 clones, about 17% of them seen just once. Sequenced material: naive CD4+ T cells from blood. The receptors stem from a woman in her late teens or twenties in good health.

This clone has only a few counts. The CDR3 DNA follows: TGTGCCAGCAGTTACGCCGACAGAACTAACTATGGCTACACCTTC. Translated, it gives CASSYADRTNYGYTF. The chain recombines TRBV6-5 with TRBJ1-2, with D tentatively TRBD1 (5 bases). The V end was cut by 2 bases, the J end by 0 bases, with 10 bases between. In germline, CDR1 is MNHEY, CDR2 SVGAGI. This CDR3 contains 15 residues.

V is TRBV9 and J is TRBJ2-7; D is tentatively TRBD1 or TRBD2 (6 bases each). Trimming left V 1 base short and J 5 bases short, with 13 bases between. The CDR3 contains 14 residues. Germline-derived CDR1 and CDR2 are SGDLS and YYNGEE. CDR3 amino acids: CASSVTTGGDEQYF. CDR3 bases: TGTGCCAGCAGCGTAACGACAGGAGGGGACGAGCAGTACTTC.

This clone showed up just a few times. The rearrangement uses TRBV4-2 and TRBJ2-3, with D possibly called TRBD1 or TRBD2 (5 bases each). Between the trimmed V and J ends, which lost 8 bases and 6 bases, there was a span of 6 bases. Germline-derived CDR1 and CDR2 are LGHNA and YNFKEQ. This CDR3 spans 10 amino acids. In DNA, the CDR3 is TGTGCCAGCTGGGGGGATACGCAGTATTTT. As protein: CASWGDTQYF.

The rearrangement links TRBV10-3 to TRBJ1-2, with a possible D match to TRBD1 (6 bases). V was shortened by 4 bases and J by 4 bases, with 7 bases between the two germline ends. CDR1 is ENHRY and CDR2 is SYGVKD in the germline V gene. The length of the CDR3 is 12 residues. CDR3 in amino acids: CAISADSYGYTF. Here the CDR3 DNA reads TGTGCCATCAGTGCGGACAGCTATGGCTACACCTTC.

This chain uses TRBV11-2 with TRBJ2-1, with 7 nucleotides matching TRBD2. The V and J ends lost 5 bases and 4 bases, in that order; junction bases with no gene match: 5. The length of the CDR3 is 14 residues. From germline, CDR1 is SGHAT and CDR2 FQNNGV. CDR3 coding DNA: TGTGCCAGCAGCCGGGACTACTCATACAATGAGCAGTTCTTC. This translates into CASSRDYSYNEQFF.

In this sample, this clone turned up a few times. V and J are TRBV18 and TRBJ2-1, with 10 bases matching TRBD2. This CDR3 is built from 17 residues. Germline assignment: CDR1 KGHSH and CDR2 LQKENI. Trimming at V came to 0 bases and at J to 4 bases, leaving 6 bases not matched to a gene. CDR3 sequence: CASSPPLAGAVYNEQFF. CDR3 sequence (DNA): TGTGCCAGCTCACCACCCCTAGCGGGAGCGGTTTACAATGAGCAGTTCTTC.